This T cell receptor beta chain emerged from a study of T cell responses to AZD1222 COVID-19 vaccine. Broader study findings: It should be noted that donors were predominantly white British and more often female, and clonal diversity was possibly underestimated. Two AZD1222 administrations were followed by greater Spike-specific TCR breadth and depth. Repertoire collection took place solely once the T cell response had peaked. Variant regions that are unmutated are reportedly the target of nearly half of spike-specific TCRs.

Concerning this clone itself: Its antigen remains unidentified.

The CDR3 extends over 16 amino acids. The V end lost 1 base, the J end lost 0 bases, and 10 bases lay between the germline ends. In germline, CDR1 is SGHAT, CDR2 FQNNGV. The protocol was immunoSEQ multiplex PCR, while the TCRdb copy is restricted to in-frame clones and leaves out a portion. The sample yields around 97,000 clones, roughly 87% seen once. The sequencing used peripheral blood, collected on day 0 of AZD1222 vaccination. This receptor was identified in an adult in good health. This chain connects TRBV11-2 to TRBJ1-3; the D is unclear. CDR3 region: CASSLVGVGSGNTIYF. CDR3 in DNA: TGTGCCAGCAGCTTAGTGGGAGTAGGCTCTGGAAACACCATATATTTT. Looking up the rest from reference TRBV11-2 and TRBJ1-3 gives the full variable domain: EAGVAQSPRYKIIEKRQSVAFWCNPISGHATLYWYQQILGQGPKLLIQFQNNGVVDDSQLPKDRFSAERLKGVDSTLKIQPAKLEDSAVYLCASSLVGVGSGNTIYFGEGSWLTVV.